The 12 T cell receptor beta chains below were found in one sample sequenced in a study of CD8 T cells in Susac syndrome. The RNA input was about 0.5 to 1 ug, and it was reverse transcribed with random hexamers. TCRdb re-called the immunoSEQ multiplex PCR reads with MiXCR, one entry per CDR3 protein. The sample lists about 440,000 distinct CDR3 sequences, approximately 89% seen once, with about 0.12% in the top ten. The sequenced sample was CD8+ T cells from PBMCs. The origin of the receptors is a human donor with multiple sclerosis.

V and J are TRBV27 and TRBJ2-7; D unclear. Germline values: CDR1 MNHEY, CDR2 SMNVEV (reference sequence). The CDR3 consists of 14 residues. The ends were cut back, 2 bases at V and 6 bases at J, with 14 bases in the middle. As DNA, the CDR3 is TGTGCCAGCAGTTTAACTGGTATTCCATCCGAGCAGTACTTC. Its protein is CASSLTGIPSEQYF.

V gene TRBV5-6 combines with J gene TRBJ2-2, with no clear D. The CDR3 loop spans 13 amino acids. Deletions cut 2 bases from V and 6 bases from J, with 8 bases between. Looked up from germline, CDR1 is SGHDT and CDR2 is YYEEEE. The DNA of the CDR3 is TGTGCCAGCAGCTTACCTCCCCCCGGGGAGCTGTTTTTT. Its protein is CASSLPPPGELFF.

The chain couples TRBV27 to TRBJ1-2; 7 bases map to TRBD1. V shed 3 bases, J shed 4 bases, and the junction held 8 bases outside the gene matches. The CDR3 is made up of 15 amino acids. The germline V gene encodes CDR1 MNHEY and CDR2 SMNVEV (reference sequence). CDR3 in DNA: TGTGCCAGCAGTTTTGAAGGGGGCGCAGTCTATGGCTACACCTTC. Translation gives CASSFEGGAVYGYTF.

The CDR3 DNA is TGTGCCAGCAGCCTACTTAGGACCAATTCCGAAGCTTTCTTT. It specifies CASSLLRTNSEAFF. This chain connects TRBV27 to TRBJ1-1; the D is unclear. V lost 6 bases to trimming and J lost 8 bases, with 19 bases between them. In germline, CDR1 is MNHEY, CDR2 SMNVEV (reference sequence). This CDR3 region has 14 residues.

This clonotype was seen once. The chain combines TRBV12-5 with TRBJ2-1; possibly TRBD1 for D (6 bases). The CDR3 spans 14 residues. Deletions cut 5 bases from V and 3 bases from J, with 11 bases between. CDR1 and CDR2 (germline): LGHNT, FRNRAP. In DNA form, the CDR3 reads TGTGCTAGTGGTACCGGGGACATCTACAATGAGCAGTTCTTC. Its translation is CASGTGDIYNEQFF.

V is TRBV5-1 and J is TRBJ2-2; 10 bases are shared with TRBD2. Germline CDR1 and CDR2: SGHRS and YFSETQ. The CDR3 loop spans 17 amino acids. J gave up 6 bases and V 0 bases, and 8 bases lay outside the gene matches. The CDR3 here is CASSLVASGSPPGELFF. CDR3 nucleotide sequence: TGCGCCAGCAGCTTGGTAGCTAGCGGGAGTCCTCCCGGGGAGCTGTTTTTT.

The chain employs TRBV29-1 and TRBJ2-7; 9 positions match TRBD2. The CDR3 contains 13 residues. Germline CDR1 SQVTM, CDR2 ANQGSEA. The junction had 4 bases not matched to a gene; V was cut back by 7 bases and J by 0 bases. The CDR3 DNA reads as TGCAGCGCGCGGACTAGCGACTCCTACGAGCAGTACTTC. Its protein is CSARTSDSYEQYF.

This sequence joins TRBV7-9 and TRBJ2-2; TRBD1 matches 7 bases. The germline V gene has CDR1 SEHNR and CDR2 FQNEAQ (reference sequence). V lost 3 bases, J lost 1 base, and 8 bases stayed unmatched. The CDR3 has 17 residues. CDR3 nucleotide sequence: TGTGCCAGCAGCTTTACCGGGACAGAATTGAACACCGGGGAGCTGTTTTTT. It codes for CASSFTGTELNTGELFF. The full variable domain, its missing parts supplied by reference TRBV7-9 and TRBJ2-2, is DTGVSQNPRHKITKRGQNVTFRCDPISEHNRLYWYRQTLGQGPEFLTYFQNEAQLEKSRLLSDRFSAERPKGSFSTLEIQRTEQGDSAMYLCASSFTGTELNTGELFFGEGSRLTVL.

In its sample, this clonotype was seen once. The rearrangement uses TRBV29-1 and TRBJ2-1; a weak D match, TRBD2 (5 bases). Germline CDR1 and CDR2: SQVTM and ANQGSEA. V shed 6 bases and J shed 2 bases, with 14 bases lying between them. The length of the CDR3 is 14 residues. The CDR3 DNA reads as TGCAGCGTACTGGTGGAGCGGACCTACAATGAGCAGTTCTTC. Translated: CSVLVERTYNEQFF.

CDR3 sequence: CASSLATRAVETEAFF. The CDR3 DNA follows: TGCGCCAGCAGCCTCGCGACAAGGGCGGTGGAAACTGAAGCTTTCTTT. The chain joins TRBV4-1 to TRBJ1-1, with D unresolved. CDR3 size: 16 residues. CDR1 and CDR2 (germline): MGHRA, YSYEKL. V lost 4 bases to trimming and J lost 5 bases, with 20 bases between them.

This clonotype was seen a single time. This chain joins TRBV4-1 and TRBJ1-3; no firm D call. The V gene's germline CDR1 is MGHRA and CDR2 YSYEKL. This CDR3 has 15 amino acids. The V and J ends lost 0 bases and 2 bases respectively, with 8 bases between them. The CDR3 spells CASSQEETTGNTIYF. CDR3 in DNA: TGCGCCAGCAGCCAAGAGGAGACAACTGGAAACACCATATATTTT.

V and J are TRBV30 and TRBJ2-1, with TRBD2 matching 8 bases. CDR3 size: 14 residues. Germline V gives CDR1 GTSNPN, CDR2 SVGIG (reference sequence). For the CDR3, the DNA is TGTGCGATAGCGGGGTTAAATCCTTACAATGAGCAGTTCTTC. This gives the protein CAIAGLNPYNEQFF.